This T cell receptor (beta chain) was identified during a study of blood T cell repertoires in COVID-19. Study details: Researchers got acute and convalescent COVID-19 samples from the United States, Italy and Spain. Sources were T cells, B-cell-depleted T cells, or PBMCs; the material itself was cDNA or gDNA.

The table lists this clone with a few counts. In the original workflow: Estimation of nucleated cell counts relied on the amplification of reference gene primers. TCRdb's table, derived via immunoSEQ multiplex PCR, lists solely in-frame clones and lacks some. V and J calls and clone size are given by that table; D and trimming were obtained from the DNA. The sample consists of about 250,000 clones, about 86% of them appearing once. With 10 bases clipped from V and 4 bases from J, the junction kept 5 bases outside the gene matches. This CDR3 has 14 amino acids. Germline-derived CDR1 and CDR2 are KGHDR and SFDVKD.

This chain links TRBV24-1 with TRBJ1-5, with 11 positions matching TRBD1. This sequence was found in an older man with acute or convalescent COVID-19. Sequences were obtained from peripheral blood. In nucleotides, the CDR3 is TGTGCCACGAAGGGACAGGGGGTAAATCAGCCCCAGCATTTT. Amino acid sequence: CATKGQGVNQPQHF.